This T cell receptor (beta chain) came from a study of shared clonotypes between healthy human individuals. Study results and caveats: All-four-donor shared clonotypes had higher generation probabilities than non-shared clonotypes did. Sorted-subset sequencing was shown by rarefaction to be incomplete despite large depth.

Sorted-subset replicate PCRs used around 0.2 ug DNA, 25,000 to 30,000 T cell genomes. The data were produced by immunoSEQ multiplex PCR, yet TCRdb's version contains in-frame clones alone and is incomplete. The sample holds about 2 million clones, about 95% seen once. About this clone itself: What it binds is unknown.

The naive CD8 subset, CD45RO-negative cells positively selected for CCR7, excluded terminally differentiated effector memory CD45RA+ cells. Germline loops: CDR1 KGHSH, CDR2 LQKENI. The V end was cut by 3 bases, the J end by 4 bases, with 13 bases between. The CDR3 is 14 amino acids. V is TRBV18 and J is TRBJ2-7; D may be TRBD1 (7 bases). Sequenced: naive CD8+ T cells sorted from blood. The source is a man younger than 35 in good health. CDR3 amino acids: CASSPSGGLYEQYF. CDR3 nucleotide sequence: TGTGCCAGCTCACCCTCAGGGGGGCTATACGAGCAGTACTTC.